These 12 T cell receptor beta chains share one sample of origin, sequenced in a study of blood T cell repertoires in COVID-19. Assay: immunoSEQ multiplex PCR; the TCRdb copy retains only in-frame clones and omits some. The sample consists of about 370,000 clones, more than 75% of them appearing once. The specimen sequenced was peripheral blood. Receptors originate from a woman under 40 with COVID-19, enrolled during active disease.

This CDR3 reads CASSQRSGGQPQHF. In nucleotides, the CDR3 is TGCGCCAGCAGCCAGAGGTCGGGGGGGCAGCCCCAGCATTTT. This rearrangement joins TRBV4-1 to TRBJ1-5, with D possibly being TRBD1 (5 bases). The germline V gene encodes CDR1 MGHRA and CDR2 YSYEKL. V was pared by 3 bases and J by 7 bases, with 13 bases between. This CDR3 contains 14 residues.

The chain joins TRBV5-4 to TRBJ1-1, with 7 bases fitting TRBD1. J gave up 8 bases and V 3 bases, and 4 bases lay outside the gene matches. The CDR3 runs to 12 residues. Germline lookup yields CDR1 SGHNT and CDR2 YYREEE (reference sequence). Here the CDR3 reads CASSSTGVEAFF. DNA for the CDR3: TGTGCCAGCAGCTCAACAGGGGTCGAAGCTTTCTTT.

This clone has just a few counts. The chain recombines TRBV5-1 with TRBJ2-7; D is unresolved. Germline CDR1 and CDR2: SGHRS and YFSETQ. The CDR3 has 14 residues. V lost 0 bases and J lost 7, with 14 bases in between. The CDR3 is CASSLDSYATEQYF. The CDR3 coding sequence is TGCGCCAGCAGCTTGGACTCCTACGCTACGGAGCAGTACTTC.

The rearrangement uses TRBV3-1 (or the pseudogene TRBV3-2) and TRBJ2-3, with D possibly TRBD2 on 5 matching bases. The CDR3 loop spans 17 amino acids. Trimming removed 0 bases from V and 0 bases from J, with 13 bases in between. Germline lookup yields CDR1 LGHDT and CDR2 YNNKEL (reference sequence). Here the CDR3 DNA reads TGTGCCAGCAGCCAAGATTGGCGGGCACCTAGCACAGATACGCAGTATTTT. Its protein is CASSQDWRAPSTDTQYF.

The CDR3 loop reads CASSPDRRTDTQYF. The DNA of the CDR3 is TGTGCCAGCAGCCCGGACAGACGGACAGATACGCAGTATTTT. This chain links TRBV7-9 with TRBJ2-3, with a possible D match to TRBD1 (6 bases). V gave up 5 bases and J gave up 3 bases, with 12 bases separating them. CDR1 and CDR2 (germline): SEHNR, FQNEAQ (reference sequence). This CDR3 is built from 14 residues. The whole variable domain, remainder taken from reference TRBV7-9 and TRBJ2-3, is DTGVSQNPRHKITKRGQNVTFRCDPISEHNRLYWYRQTLGQGPEFLTYFQNEAQLEKSRLLSDRFSAERPKGSFSTLEIQRTEQGDSAMYLCASSPDRRTDTQYFGPGTRLTVL.

This chain connects TRBV5-4 to TRBJ2-5, with D perhaps matching TRBD2 (5 bases). There are 14 residues in the CDR3. With 1 base removed from V and 3 bases from J, the gap between germline ends came to 10 bases. Germline-derived CDR1 and CDR2 are SGHNT and YYREEE (reference sequence). This CDR3 is CASSLTAREETQYF. CDR3 in DNA: TGTGCCAGCAGCTTGACTGCGCGGGAAGAGACCCAGTACTTC. Supplemented by reference TRBV5-4 and TRBJ2-5, the full variable domain reads ETGVTQSPTHLIKTRGQQVTLRCSSQSGHNTVSWYQQALGQGPQFIFQYYREEENGRGNFPPRFSGLQFPNYSSELNVNALELDDSALYLCASSLTAREETQYFGPGTRLLVL.

The J gene is TRBJ1-1, the V gene TRBV19; 7 nucleotides agree with TRBD1. Germline V CDR1 and CDR2: LNHDA, SQIVND (reference sequence). The V segment lost 4 bases and the J segment 2 bases; nucleotides outside the gene matches: 4. The CDR3 consists of 14 residues. The DNA for the CDR3 is TGTGCCAGTAGTAGCGACAGGGATAACACTGAAGCTTTCTTT. Encoded protein: CASSSDRDNTEAFF.

The CDR3 loop is CASSPSGGLTDTQYF. CDR3 DNA: TGTGCCAGCAGCCCGTCAGGGGGACTCACAGATACGCAGTATTTT. The genes are TRBV3-1 (or the pseudogene TRBV3-2) and TRBJ2-3; a weak D match, TRBD1 (7 bases). CDR3 length: 15 residues. Germline V gene lookup returns CDR1 LGHDT and CDR2 YNNKEL (reference sequence). V lost 4 bases to trimming and J lost 2 bases, with 13 bases between them.

The chain recombines TRBV19 with TRBJ1-5; TRBD1 matches at 9 bases. The CDR3 runs to 15 residues. CDR1 LNHDA and CDR2 SQIVND come from the germline V gene (reference sequence). V was pared by 8 bases and J by 2 bases, with 7 bases of the junction left unmatched. CDR3: CASSEGTGRNQPQHF. CDR3 bases: TGTGCCAGTTCGGAAGGGACAGGGCGCAATCAGCCCCAGCATTTT.

The rearrangement joins TRBV9 to TRBJ2-7; 9 bases are shared with TRBD1. Looked up from germline, CDR1 is SGDLS and CDR2 is YYNGEE. After removal of 0 bases from V and 4 bases from J, the junction contained 8 bases not matched to a gene. The CDR3 contains 16 residues. The CDR3 nucleotides are TGTGCCAGCAGCGTAGCACCGGGACAGGGAGAATACGAGCAGTACTTC. Encoded protein: CASSVAPGQGEYEQYF.

The chain is built from TRBV27 and TRBJ2-1; the D gene is possibly TRBD2 (5 bases). V dropped 4 bases and J dropped 7 bases, with 8 bases sitting between them. This CDR3 is built from 12 residues. CDR1 and CDR2 (germline): MNHEY, SMNVEV (reference sequence). The chain's CDR3 is CASSSVANEQFF. Here the CDR3 DNA reads TGTGCCAGCAGTTCGGTAGCGAATGAGCAGTTCTTC.

V is TRBV19 and J is TRBJ1-2; 8 bases map to TRBD1. Germline V gene sequence: CDR1 LNHDA, CDR2 SQIVND (reference sequence). The V gene end was trimmed by 5 bases and the J gene end by 8 bases; junction bases not matched to a gene: 4. CDR3 length: 12 residues. CDR3 sequence reads: CASSPGDRGYTF. As DNA, the CDR3 is TGTGCCAGTAGTCCCGGGGACAGGGGCTACACCTTC. Full variable domain (outside the CDR3, taken from reference TRBV19 and TRBJ1-2): DGGITQSPKYLFRKEGQNVTLSCEQNLNHDAMYWYRQDPGQGLRLIYYSQIVNDFQKGDIAEGYSVSREKKESFPLTVTSAQKNPTAFYLCASSPGDRGYTFGSGTRLTVV.